This T cell receptor delta chain was recovered during a study of intestinal T cells in coeliac disease (dated by TCRdb to the early 2020s). Concerning the study at large: In the TRG cohort, coeliac patients were much younger than controls, with a mean age of around 15 years compared with 54.8 years. Raised anti-tissue transglutaminase antibodies were present in all coeliac patients in the TRD cohort but in no controls. Duodenal biopsies from around 36 coeliac disease patients and approximately 21 non-coeliac controls were included in a second, larger TCR-gamma (TRG) cohort. Duodenal biopsies from about eleven coeliac disease patients and about eleven non-coeliac controls were included in the TCR-delta (TRD) cohort.

Library method: multiplex PCR. Bulk amplification of TRD repertoires was performed from about 160 ng of biopsy DNA with the Biomed-2 kit. Before sequencing, purified TRD amplicons were pooled in equal amounts into a 4 nM library. Sequencing of the TRD libraries was done on an Illumina MiSeq with v3 chemistry and 2 x 300 cycles. The authors processed their data as follows. Using FastX, any read was removed if more than 10% of its nucleotides had quality scores below the third quartile calculated per patient. Alignment of reads was performed with IMGT/HighV-QUEST so that V, D and J genes were assigned, CDR3 regions were identified and functionality was assessed. After the sequences were translated into amino acids, every sequence predicted to be non-functional was thrown out. The CDR3s were broken into kmers both with and without positional annotation, PCA was run on the kmer frequencies, and the samples were clustered using every one of the 1023 combinations of PCs 1-10. Leave-one-out cross-validation was used to validate the classification, with parameters re-optimised on the remaining samples in each round. Shannon diversity was calculated using the vegan R package from repeated random subsamples equal to the lowest read count. Public reads were reanalyzed in TCRdb with CATT, and rows carrying the same DNA were merged afterwards. The V and J calls were not made by the authors but by TCRdb's processing. Here the sample has 250 to 350 delta-chain clones; approximately 55% occur a single time. The top ten clones comprise approximately 57% of the sample.

Beyond this particular receptor, the publication reports: TRD kmer-based clustering correctly classified all 22 biopsies in training, with a reported leave-one-out accuracy of over 75%. Age was significantly different between the coeliac and control groups, but splitting the analysis by age did not give a significant classification. Of about 54 biopsies, around 51 (about 94%) were correctly classified by TRG clustering, and a leave-one-out accuracy of around 90% was reported. FFPE-derived DNA was found to be relatively degraded, and loss of a proportion of TCR sequences in each sample was likely caused by this degradation. There was no way to tell repeated CDR3 amino acid sequences apart from PCR duplicates.

For each case, genomic DNA was extracted from ten 5-um FFPE scrolls with the QIAamp DNA FFPE tissue kit. To test whether coeliac disease can be classified from the TCR repertoire, the study used fully anonymised formalin-fixed paraffin-embedded duodenal biopsies that were not needed for diagnosis. No clinical or histological suspicion of coeliac disease was present in controls, and upper endoscopy was performed in controls for reflux, dyspepsia or gastritis. The CDR3 holds 13 amino acids from the cysteine to the phenylalanine. The DNA shown is the 39-base CDR3, in frame from base 1. The germline V gene (reference sequence) provides CDR1 TVYSNPD and CDR2 GDNSRS. Note on this clone: Its cognate antigen has yet to be identified. The protein in TCRdb stems from a much larger clone and differs at residue 11 from this DNA's translation, likely a read error; here the protein is translated from the DNA.

The receptor comes from a human donor who served as a control with a normal duodenal biopsy, not a healthy volunteer. Sequences were obtained from a duodenal biopsy. J gene calling gave no result, while the V gene is TRDV3; the table names TRDD3, a call not compared with the DNA. This receptor carries the CDR3 CASAYWGIRKPIF. Read as DNA, the sequence is TGTGCCTCCGCGTACTGGGGGATAAGGAAACCCATCTTT.